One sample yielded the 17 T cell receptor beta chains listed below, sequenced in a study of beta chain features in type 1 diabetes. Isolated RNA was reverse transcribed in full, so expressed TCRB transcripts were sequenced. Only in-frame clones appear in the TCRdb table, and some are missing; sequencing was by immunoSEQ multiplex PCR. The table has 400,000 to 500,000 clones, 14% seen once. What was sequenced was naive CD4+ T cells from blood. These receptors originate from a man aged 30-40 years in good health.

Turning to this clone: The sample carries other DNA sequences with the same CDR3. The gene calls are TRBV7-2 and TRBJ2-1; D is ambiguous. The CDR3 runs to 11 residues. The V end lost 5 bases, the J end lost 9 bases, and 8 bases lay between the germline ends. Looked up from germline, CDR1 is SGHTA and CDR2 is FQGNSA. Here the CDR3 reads CASSLGGEQFF. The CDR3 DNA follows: TGTGCCAGCAGCCTAGGCGGTGAGCAGTTCTTC.

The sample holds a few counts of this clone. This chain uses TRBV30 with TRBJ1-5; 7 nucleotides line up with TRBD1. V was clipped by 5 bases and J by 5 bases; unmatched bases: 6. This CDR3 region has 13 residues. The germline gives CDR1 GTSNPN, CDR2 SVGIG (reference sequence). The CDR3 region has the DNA TGTGCCTGGGCAACAGGGGATGATCAGCCCCAGCATTTT. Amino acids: CAWATGDDQPQHF.

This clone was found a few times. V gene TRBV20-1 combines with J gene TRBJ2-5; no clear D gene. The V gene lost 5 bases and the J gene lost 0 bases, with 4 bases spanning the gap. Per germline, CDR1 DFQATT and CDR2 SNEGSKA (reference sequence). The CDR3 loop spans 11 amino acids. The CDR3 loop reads CSAGDQETQYF. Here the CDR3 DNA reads TGCAGTGCTGGGGACCAAGAGACCCAGTACTTC.

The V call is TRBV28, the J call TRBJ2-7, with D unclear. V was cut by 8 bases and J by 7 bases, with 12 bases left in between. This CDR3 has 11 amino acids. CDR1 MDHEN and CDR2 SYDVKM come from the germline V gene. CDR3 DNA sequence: TGTGCCAGCGGGAACAGAAGGGAGCAGTACGTC. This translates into CASGNRREQYV.

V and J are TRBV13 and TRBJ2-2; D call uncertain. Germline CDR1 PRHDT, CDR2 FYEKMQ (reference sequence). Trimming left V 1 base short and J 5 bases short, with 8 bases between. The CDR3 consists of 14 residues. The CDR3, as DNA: TGTGCCAGCAGCTTAGTTCGAGGTACCGGGGAGCTGTTTTTT. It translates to CASSLVRGTGELFF.

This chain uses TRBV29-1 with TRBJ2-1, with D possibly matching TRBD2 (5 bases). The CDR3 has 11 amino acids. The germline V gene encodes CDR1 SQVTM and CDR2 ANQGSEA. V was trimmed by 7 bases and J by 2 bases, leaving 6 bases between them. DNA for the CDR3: TGCAGCGGGGGAGCCTACAATGAGCAGTTCTTC. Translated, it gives CSGGAYNEQFF.

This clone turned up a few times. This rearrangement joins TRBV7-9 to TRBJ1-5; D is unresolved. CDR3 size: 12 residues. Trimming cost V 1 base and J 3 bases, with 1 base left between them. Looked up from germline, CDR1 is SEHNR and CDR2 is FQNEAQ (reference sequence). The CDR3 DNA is TGTGCCAGCAGCTTAGACAATCAGCCCCAGCATTTT. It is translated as CASSLDNQPQHF. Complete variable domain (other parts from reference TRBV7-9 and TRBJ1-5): DTGVSQNPRHKITKRGQNVTFRCDPISEHNRLYWYRQTLGQGPEFLTYFQNEAQLEKSRLLSDRFSAERPKGSFSTLEIQRTEQGDSAMYLCASSLDNQPQHFGDGTRLSIL.

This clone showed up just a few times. The DNA for the CDR3 is TGCGCCAGCAGCCAAGACAGGGACGGCAGCTACACCTTC. It encodes CASSQDRDGSYTF. This chain uses TRBV4-3 with TRBJ1-2; a possible D gene is TRBD1 (5 bases). Germline V gives CDR1 LGHNA, CDR2 YSLEER. The V gene lost 0 bases and the J gene lost 9 bases, with 11 bases spanning the gap. The CDR3 covers 13 residues.

The CDR3 bases are TGTGCCAGCACCTACTCGGGGGCGACTAATGAAAAACTGTTTTTT. The encoded protein is CASTYSGATNEKLFF. This chain connects TRBV9 to TRBJ1-4; possibly TRBD1 for D (6 bases). V was pared by 6 bases and J by 2 bases, with 14 bases between. Germline V CDR1 and CDR2: SGDLS, YYNGEE. This CDR3 is 15 amino acids long.

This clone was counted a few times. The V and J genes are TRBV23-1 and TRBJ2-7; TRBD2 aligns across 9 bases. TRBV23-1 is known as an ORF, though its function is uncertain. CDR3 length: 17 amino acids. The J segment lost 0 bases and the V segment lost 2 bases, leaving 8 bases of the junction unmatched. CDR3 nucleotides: TGCGCCAGCAGTCAAGGACCGCGGGAGGGCCGCTCCTACGAGCAGTACGTC. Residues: CASSQGPREGRSYEQYV.

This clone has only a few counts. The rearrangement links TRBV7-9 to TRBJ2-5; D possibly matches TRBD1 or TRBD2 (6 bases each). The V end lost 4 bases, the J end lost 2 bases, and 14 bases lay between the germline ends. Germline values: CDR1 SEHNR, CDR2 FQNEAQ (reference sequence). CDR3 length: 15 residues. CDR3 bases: TGTGCCAGCAGCTACTCCGGAGGGGGTCAAGAGACCCAGTACTTC. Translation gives CASSYSGGGQETQYF.

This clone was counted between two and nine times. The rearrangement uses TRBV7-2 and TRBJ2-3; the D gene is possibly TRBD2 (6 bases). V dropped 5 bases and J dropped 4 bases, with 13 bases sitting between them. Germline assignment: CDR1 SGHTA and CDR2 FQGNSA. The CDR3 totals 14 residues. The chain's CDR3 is CASSRDSFADTQYF. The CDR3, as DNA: TGTGCCAGCAGCCGGGACTCTTTCGCAGATACGCAGTATTTT.

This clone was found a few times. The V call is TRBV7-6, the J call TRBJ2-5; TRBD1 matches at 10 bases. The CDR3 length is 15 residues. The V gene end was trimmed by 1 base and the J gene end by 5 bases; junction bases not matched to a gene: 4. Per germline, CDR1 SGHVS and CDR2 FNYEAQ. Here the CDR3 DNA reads TGTGCCAGCAGCTTAGGGACAGGGGGGTTCGAGACCCAGTACTTC. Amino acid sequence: CASSLGTGGFETQYF.

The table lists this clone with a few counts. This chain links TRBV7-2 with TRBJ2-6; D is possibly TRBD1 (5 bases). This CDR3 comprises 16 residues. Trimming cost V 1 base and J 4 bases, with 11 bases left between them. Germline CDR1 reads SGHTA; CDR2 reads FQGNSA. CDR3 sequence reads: CASSLGQTPGANVLTF. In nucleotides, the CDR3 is TGTGCCAGCAGCTTAGGACAGACGCCCGGGGCCAACGTCCTGACTTTC.

The CDR3 region is CASSLDRLEYNEQFF. In DNA form, the CDR3 reads TGTGCCAGCAGCTTAGACAGGTTAGAATACAATGAGCAGTTCTTC. The chain links TRBV11-1 to TRBJ2-1; possible D gene TRBD1, 5 bases. CDR1 is SGHAT and CDR2 is FQDESV in the germline V gene (reference sequence). There are 15 residues in the CDR3. V was shortened by 1 base and J by 4 bases, with 11 bases between the two germline ends.

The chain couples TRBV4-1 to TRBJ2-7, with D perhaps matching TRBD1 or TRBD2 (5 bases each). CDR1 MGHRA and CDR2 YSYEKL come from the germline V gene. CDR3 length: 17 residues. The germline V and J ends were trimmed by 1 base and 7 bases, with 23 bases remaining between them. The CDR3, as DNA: TGCGCCAGCAGCCAAGGGGACCGTAGACACCTCGTTGGGGAGCAGTACTTC. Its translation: CASSQGDRRHLVGEQYF.

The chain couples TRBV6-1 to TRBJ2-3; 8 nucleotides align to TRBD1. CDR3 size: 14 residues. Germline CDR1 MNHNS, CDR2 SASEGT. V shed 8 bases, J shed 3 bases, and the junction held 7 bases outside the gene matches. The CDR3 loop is CASRLDRGTDTQYF. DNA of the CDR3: TGTGCCAGCCGGTTAGACAGGGGTACAGATACGCAGTATTTT.